These 21 T cell receptor beta chains were all obtained from the same sample, sequenced in a study of CD8 T cells in Susac syndrome. The RNA input was about 0.5 to 1 ug, and it was reverse transcribed with random hexamers. Each CDR3 protein is one row after TCRdb ran MiXCR on the immunoSEQ multiplex PCR reads. The table has about 83,000 distinct CDR3 sequences, roughly 95% seen once. The material sequenced was CD8+ T cells from PBMCs. These receptor sequences come from a human donor with Susac syndrome.

The chain combines TRBV9 with TRBJ1-5, with TRBD1 matching 8 bases. V gave up 0 bases and J gave up 3 bases; unmatched junction bases: 2. The germline CDR1 and CDR2 sequences are SGDLS and YYNGEE. This CDR3 has 15 amino acids. CDR3 region: CASSVEGQVNQPQHF. CDR3 bases: TGTGCCAGCAGCGTAGAGGGACAGGTCAATCAGCCCCAGCATTTT.

The CDR3 region is CSAPLVIGGEQFF. The CDR3 nucleotides read TGCAGTGCTCCCTTAGTGATTGGCGGGGAGCAGTTCTTC. This chain uses TRBV20-1 with TRBJ2-1; D might be TRBD2 (5 bases). The CDR3 contains 13 residues. Trimming removed 5 bases from V and 10 bases from J, with 18 bases in between. The germline V gene encodes CDR1 DFQATT and CDR2 SNEGSKA (reference sequence).

This clonotype has a single count. The rearrangement joins TRBV7-3 to TRBJ2-1; no reliable D call. Trimming cost V 1 base and J 6 bases, with 7 bases left between them. The CDR3 covers 13 residues. The germline CDR1 and CDR2 sequences are SGHTA and FQGTGA. CDR3 bases: TGTGCCAGCAGCTTAAACCCGGTCAATGAGCAGTTCTTC. It specifies CASSLNPVNEQFF.

This clonotype is a singleton in its sample. This sequence joins TRBV9 and TRBJ2-2, with D possibly TRBD1 on 7 matching bases. The CDR3 spans 16 residues. The V end lost 1 base, the J end lost 3 bases, and 13 bases lay between the germline ends. CDR1 and CDR2 (germline): SGDLS, YYNGEE. CDR3 sequence (DNA): TGTGCCAGCAGCGTATATACAGGGGAGGACACCGGGGAGCTGTTTTTT. Translation: CASSVYTGEDTGELFF.

J is TRBJ1-1 and V is TRBV4-3, with D uncertain. The CDR3 covers 14 residues. V gave up 0 bases and J gave up 1 base, with 6 bases separating them. The V gene's germline CDR1 is LGHNA and CDR2 YSLEER. The DNA for the CDR3 is TGCGCCAGCAGCCAAGAGGCGGGGAACACTGAAGCTTTCTTT. Its translation is CASSQEAGNTEAFF.

V is TRBV4-1 and J is TRBJ1-2; D is uncertain. V lost 3 bases and J lost 5, with 22 bases in between. This CDR3 is 17 amino acids long. Germline CDR1 MGHRA, CDR2 YSYEKL. The CDR3 loop reads CASSHVPGEERLYGYTF. The CDR3, as DNA: TGCGCCAGCAGCCACGTACCGGGAGAAGAAAGGCTTTATGGCTACACCTTC.

This rearrangement joins TRBV2 to TRBJ2-5; TRBD2 is a possible D gene (6 bases). V dropped 4 bases and J dropped 2 bases, with 17 bases sitting between them. The CDR3 runs 16 residues. Germline CDR1 is SNHLY and CDR2 is FYNNEI. CDR3 nucleotides: TGTGCCAGCAGTGTTGATCCGGGAGCGCTACAAGAGACCCAGTACTTC. Amino acids: CASSVDPGALQETQYF.

The J gene is TRBJ2-5, the V gene TRBV5-6; no reliable D call. The CDR3 contains 14 residues. Per the germline V gene, CDR1 is SGHDT and CDR2 is YYEEEE. The V and J ends lost 3 bases and 5 bases respectively, with 14 bases between them. The CDR3 spells CASSSDSKSETQYF. The DNA of the CDR3 is TGTGCCAGCAGCTCCGACTCTAAGTCGGAGACCCAGTACTTC.

This chain links TRBV7-6 with TRBJ1-4; D remains unclear. Germline CDR1 is SGHVS and CDR2 is FNYEAQ. The CDR3 loop spans 16 amino acids. With 1 base removed from V and 3 bases from J, the gap between germline ends came to 12 bases. For the CDR3, the DNA is TGTGCCAGCAGCTTAGAGGTTAGGCAAGCTAATGAAAAACTGTTTTTT. It codes for CASSLEVRQANEKLFF.

V usage is TRBV5-1 and J usage is TRBJ2-3; 9 positions match TRBD2. This CDR3 contains 18 residues. Germline V gives CDR1 SGHRS, CDR2 YFSETQ. J lost 1 base, V lost 0 bases, and 9 bases had no gene match. CDR3 coding DNA: TGCGCCAGCAGCTTGGCCCTAGCGGGAAGGGACGGCACAGATACGCAGTATTTT. Residues: CASSLALAGRDGTDTQYF.

The rearrangement joins TRBV14 to TRBJ2-2; D remains ambiguous. The CDR3 sequence is 14 residues long. The ends were cut back, 0 bases at V and 5 bases at J, with 7 bases in the middle. CDR1 is SGHDN and CDR2 is FVKESK in the germline V gene. CDR3 residues: CASSQDWSTGELFF. The CDR3 DNA reads TGTGCCAGCAGCCAAGATTGGAGTACCGGGGAGCTGTTTTTT. Full variable domain (rest looked up from reference TRBV14 and TRBJ2-2): EAGVTQFPSHSVIEKGQTVTLRCDPISGHDNLYWYRRVMGKEIKFLLHFVKESKQDESGMPNNRFLAERTGGTYSTLKVQPAELEDSGVYFCASSQDWSTGELFFGEGSRLTVL.

The chain employs TRBV2 and TRBJ2-7; TRBD2 aligns across 7 bases. The V gene's germline CDR1 is SNHLY and CDR2 FYNNEI. The CDR3 loop spans 16 amino acids. Trimming cost V 7 bases and J 0 bases; bases outside gene matches: 12. The CDR3 sequence is CASTSPLAEDSYEQYF. The CDR3 coding sequence is TGTGCCAGCACCTCCCCTCTAGCGGAGGACTCCTACGAGCAGTACTTC. The full variable domain, rest sourced from reference TRBV2 and TRBJ2-7, is EPEVTQTPSHQVTQMGQEVILRCVPISNHLYFYWYRQILGQKVEFLVSFYNNEISEKSEIFDDQFSVERPDGSNFTLKIRSTKLEDSAMYFCASTSPLAEDSYEQYFGPGTRLTVT.

The chain carries TRBV29-1 and TRBJ1-1; D ambiguous. V was shortened by 7 bases and J by 1 base, with 10 bases between the two germline ends. Looked up from germline, CDR1 is SQVTM and CDR2 is ANQGSEA. This CDR3 contains 12 residues. In DNA form, the CDR3 reads TGCAGCGCTGCCAAGGAGAACACTGAAGCTTTCTTT. Protein product: CSAAKENTEAFF.

The V and J genes are TRBV12-3 or TRBV12-4 and TRBJ2-2, with TRBD2 matching 7 bases. The CDR3 totals 12 residues. V lost 6 bases and J lost 11; bases outside the gene matches: 6. The CDR3: CASRPGGEELFF. CDR3 nucleotide sequence: TGTGCCAGCAGACCGGGGGGTGAAGAGCTGTTTTTT.

This chain uses TRBV5-4 with TRBJ1-2, with TRBD1 identical over 9 bases. Germline V lookup: CDR1 SGHNT, CDR2 YYREEE (reference sequence). J gave up 5 bases and V 3 bases, and 11 bases lay outside the gene matches. This CDR3 has 16 amino acids. The CDR3 loop reads CASSSPGTGSGYGYTF. CDR3 in DNA: TGTGCCAGCAGCTCTCCGGGGACAGGGAGTGGATATGGCTACACCTTC.

This clonotype was seen only once. The chain has TRBV7-2 and TRBJ2-7; 8 nucleotides match TRBD1. The germline V gene has CDR1 SGHTA and CDR2 FQGNSA. The CDR3 has 15 amino acids. The V and J ends lost 1 base and 4 bases, in that order; junction bases with no gene match: 6. CDR3 nucleotides: TGTGCCAGCAGCTTAGTTGCAGGGGGCGCATACGAGCAGTACTTC. Its translation is CASSLVAGGAYEQYF.

This sequence joins TRBV7-8 and TRBJ2-1, with D perhaps TRBD1 (8 bases). The CDR3 contains 13 residues. Germline V gives CDR1 SGHVS, CDR2 FQNEAQ. Trimming left V 5 bases short and J 12 bases short, with 17 bases between. In DNA form, the CDR3 reads TGTGCCAGCAGCCAGTCGGACAGGGAGGGGCAGTTCTTC. This gives the protein CASSQSDREGQFF.

The chain combines TRBV7-9 with TRBJ2-3; D unresolved. V was clipped by 2 bases and J by 0 bases, with 9 bases between them. In germline, CDR1 is SEHNR, CDR2 FQNEAQ (reference sequence). CDR3 length: 15 residues. This chain's CDR3 is CASSLRTDSTDTQYF. CDR3 nucleotide sequence: TGTGCCAGCAGCTTACGGACGGATAGCACAGATACGCAGTATTTT.

This chain joins TRBV15 and TRBJ2-3; TRBD1 matches at 8 bases. Germline values: CDR1 LNHNV, CDR2 YYDKDF (reference sequence). With 8 bases clipped from V and 1 base from J, the junction kept 5 bases outside the gene matches. The CDR3 is 14 amino acids. CDR3 protein: CATQGARGTDTQYF. The CDR3 nucleotides are TGTGCCACCCAGGGGGCGCGGGGCACAGATACGCAGTATTTT. The complete variable domain, with remaining parts taken from reference TRBV15 and TRBJ2-3, reads DAMVIQNPRYQVTQFGKPVTLSCSQTLNHNVMYWYQQKSSQAPKLLFHYYDKDFNNEADTPDNFQSRRPNTSFCFLDIRSPGLGDTAMYLCATQGARGTDTQYFGPGTRLTVL.

This clonotype occurred once. The rearrangement links TRBV5-1 to TRBJ1-1; D remains unclear. Trimming took off 0 bases at V and 4 bases at J, with 7 bases between the two ends. CDR1 SGHRS and CDR2 YFSETQ come from the germline V gene. The CDR3 extends over 13 amino acids. CDR3 bases: TGCGCCAGCAGCTTGGAATGGCTCACTGAAGCTTTCTTT. It is translated as CASSLEWLTEAFF. Complete variable domain (other parts from reference TRBV5-1 and TRBJ1-1): KAGVTQTPRYLIKTRGQQVTLSCSPISGHRSVSWYQQTPGQGLQFLFEYFSETQRNKGNFPGRFSGRQFSNSRSEMNVSTLELGDSALYLCASSLEWLTEAFFGQGTRLTVV.

This chain links TRBV4-3 with TRBJ2-7; 8 bases fit TRBD1. CDR3 size: 14 residues. The V gene end was trimmed by 5 bases and the J gene end by 4 bases; junction bases not matched to a gene: 7. Per germline, CDR1 LGHNA and CDR2 YSLEER. CDR3 sequence (DNA): TGCGCCAGCAGCTTGGACAGGGATTCTTACGAGCAGTACTTC. It encodes CASSLDRDSYEQYF.